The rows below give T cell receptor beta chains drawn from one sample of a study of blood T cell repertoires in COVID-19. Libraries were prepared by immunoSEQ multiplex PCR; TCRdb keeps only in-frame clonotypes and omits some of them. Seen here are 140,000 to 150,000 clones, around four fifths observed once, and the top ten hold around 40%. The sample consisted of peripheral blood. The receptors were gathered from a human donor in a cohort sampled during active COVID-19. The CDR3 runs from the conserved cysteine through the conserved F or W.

cdr3_aa: CASSQDRRSGYTF; j_call: TRBJ1-2; v_call: TRBV3-1/TRBV3-2
cdr3_aa: CASSYRQGAYGTEAFF; j_call: TRBJ1-1; v_call: TRBV6-6
cdr3_aa: CASSPGTHSGNTIYF; j_call: TRBJ1-3; v_call: TRBV5-5
cdr3_aa: CASSSDFNEKLFF; j_call: TRBJ1-4; v_call: TRBV5-1
cdr3_aa: CASSPTSNQPQHF; j_call: TRBJ1-5; v_call: TRBV4-3
cdr3_aa: CASSKAGGLYNEQFF; j_call: TRBJ2-1; v_call: TRBV11-3
cdr3_aa: CASSVGRVDEQFF; j_call: TRBJ2-1; v_call: TRBV9
cdr3_aa: CSVTGGGTNEKLFF; j_call: TRBJ1-4; v_call: TRBV29-1
cdr3_aa: CASSYRGGELFF; j_call: TRBJ2-2; v_call: TRBV6-2/TRBV6-3
cdr3_aa: CASSQEGAFAYGYTF; j_call: TRBJ1-2; v_call: TRBV4-1
cdr3_aa: CASSQGLYGYTF; j_call: TRBJ1-2; v_call: TRBV4-3
cdr3_aa: CASSYGHSGSAYEQYF; j_call: TRBJ2-7; v_call: TRBV6-2/TRBV6-3
cdr3_aa: CASSENAAITDTQYF; j_call: TRBJ2-3; v_call: TRBV6-4
cdr3_aa: CASSFPSGRSQHF; j_call: TRBJ1-5; v_call: TRBV28
cdr3_aa: CASSYGTTNTEAFF; j_call: TRBJ1-1; v_call: TRBV6-2/TRBV6-3
cdr3_aa: CASSLAGGQADTQYF; j_call: TRBJ2-3; v_call: TRBV19
cdr3_aa: CASSFDTGVYTQYF; j_call: TRBJ2-3; v_call: TRBV27
cdr3_aa: CASSLPSWHAQYF; j_call: TRBJ2-3; v_call: TRBV11-3
cdr3_aa: CASSRGQGGSYGYTF; j_call: TRBJ1-2; v_call: TRBV7-8
cdr3_aa: CASSPDGGSYNEQFF; j_call: TRBJ2-1; v_call: TRBV6-2/TRBV6-3
cdr3_aa: CASSLRGRGTEAFF; j_call: TRBJ1-1; v_call: TRBV7-2
cdr3_aa: CASSYSRLGKGWTEAFF; j_call: TRBJ1-1; v_call: TRBV6-2/TRBV6-3
cdr3_aa: CAQERNSLETLPLSF; j_call: TRBJ1-3; v_call: TRBV30
cdr3_aa: CAWTTNTEAFF; j_call: TRBJ1-1; v_call: TRBV30
cdr3_aa: CASSPQMNTEAFF; j_call: TRBJ1-1; v_call: TRBV18
cdr3_aa: CASSLHRASSTDTQYF; j_call: TRBJ2-3; v_call: TRBV7-8
cdr3_aa: CASSLGQDFGEQFF; j_call: TRBJ2-1; v_call: TRBV5-6
cdr3_aa: CASSIGGDYNEQFF; j_call: TRBJ2-1; v_call: TRBV19
cdr3_aa: CASSSQRGGRDTQYF; j_call: TRBJ2-3; v_call: TRBV5-4